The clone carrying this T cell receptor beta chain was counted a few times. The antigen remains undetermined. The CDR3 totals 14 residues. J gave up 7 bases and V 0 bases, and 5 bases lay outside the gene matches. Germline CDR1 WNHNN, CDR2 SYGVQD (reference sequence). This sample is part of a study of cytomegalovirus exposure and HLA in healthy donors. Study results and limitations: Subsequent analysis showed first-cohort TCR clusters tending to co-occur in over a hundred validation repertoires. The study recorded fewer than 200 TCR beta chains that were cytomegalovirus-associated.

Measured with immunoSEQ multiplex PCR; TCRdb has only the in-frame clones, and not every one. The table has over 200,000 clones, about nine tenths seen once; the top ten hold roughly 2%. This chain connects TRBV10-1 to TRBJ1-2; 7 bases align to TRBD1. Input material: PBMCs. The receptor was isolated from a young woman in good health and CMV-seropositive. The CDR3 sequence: CASSESNRGGGYTF. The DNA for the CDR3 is TGCGCCAGCAGTGAGTCTAACAGGGGAGGTGGCTACACCTTC.